One and the same sample provided the 10 T cell receptor beta chains below, sequenced in a study of cytomegalovirus exposure and HLA in healthy donors. 13 Jbeta primers and 60 Vbeta primers were used for the PCR. Clones were read by immunoSEQ multiplex PCR, and TCRdb kept only the in-frame ones, dropping some. The sample includes around 220,000 clones, 65% to 90% of them seen just once. Input material: PBMCs. The source is a girl between 10 and 17 years old in good health and CMV-seronegative.

The chain links TRBV9 to TRBJ2-2; 9 positions match TRBD1. Germline V gene sequence: CDR1 SGDLS, CDR2 YYNGEE. The CDR3 is made up of 16 amino acids. V shed 0 bases, J shed 5 bases, and the junction held 5 bases outside the gene matches. The CDR3 loop reads CASSVGTGEETGELFF. CDR3 nucleotides: TGTGCCAGCAGCGTAGGGACAGGGGAGGAGACCGGGGAGCTGTTTTTT.

The rearrangement uses TRBV7-2 and TRBJ2-7; 12 bases line up with TRBD2. Germline V gene lookup returns CDR1 SGHTA and CDR2 FQGNSA. This CDR3 has 16 residues. V was clipped by 0 bases and J by 2 bases; unmatched bases: 2. The CDR3 DNA sequence: TGTGCCAGCAGCTTAGCTAGGACTAGCGGGGCCTACGAGCAGTACTTC. It specifies CASSLARTSGAYEQYF.

The V call is TRBV9, the J call TRBJ1-3, with 7 bases lining up with TRBD1. The CDR3 has 16 residues. J was trimmed by 4 bases and V by 0 bases; bases with no gene match: 7. Per the germline V gene, CDR1 is SGDLS and CDR2 is YYNGEE. CDR3 residues: CASSVDPSTGGNTIYF. In DNA form, the CDR3 reads TGTGCCAGCAGCGTAGACCCTTCGACAGGGGGAAACACCATATATTTT.

This clone appeared once. This chain connects TRBV2 to TRBJ2-3, with D perhaps TRBD2 (6 bases). The V gene's germline CDR1 is SNHLY and CDR2 FYNNEI. V lost 5 bases and J lost 6, with 12 bases in between. This CDR3 contains 13 residues. The CDR3 loop is CASSSGRWDTQYF. The CDR3, as DNA: TGTGCCAGCAGTTCCGGGAGATGGGATACGCAGTATTTT.

The chain combines TRBV11-3 with TRBJ1-5; the D gene is possibly TRBD1 (5 bases). The CDR3 contains 20 residues. Trimming took off 0 bases at V and 2 bases at J, with 23 bases between the two ends. From germline, CDR1 is SGHNT and CDR2 YENEEA. The CDR3 here is CASSLDFRQPKFCCNQPQHF. For the CDR3, the DNA is TGTGCCAGCAGCTTAGATTTCAGACAGCCTAAATTTTGTTGCAATCAGCCCCAGCATTTT.

The chain links TRBV7-3 to TRBJ2-1; 11 nucleotides align to TRBD2. This CDR3 has 19 residues. Germline V gives CDR1 SGHTA, CDR2 FQGTGA. V shed 6 bases and J 0 bases; nucleotides not matched to a gene: 13. The CDR3 bases are TGTGCCAGCAGGGGTGCCGGGACTAGCGGCCGAAGCTCCTACAATGAGCAGTTCTTC. Translation gives CASRGAGTSGRSSYNEQFF. Together with reference TRBV7-3 and TRBJ2-1, the CDR3 gives the full variable domain: GAGVSQTPSNKVTEKGKYVELRCDPISGHTALYWYRQSLGQGPEFLIYFQGTGAADDSGLPNDRFFAVRPEGSVSTLKIQRTERGDSAVYLCASRGAGTSGRSSYNEQFFGPGTRLTVL.

This clone was counted only a few times. This chain uses TRBV19 with TRBJ1-6; D is possibly TRBD1 (5 bases). Trimming stripped 5 bases from V and 3 bases from J, with 23 bases between. Looked up from germline, CDR1 is LNHDA and CDR2 is SQIVND (reference sequence). CDR3 length: 19 residues. CDR3 residues: CASSPTASGGDLYNSPLHF. CDR3 in DNA: TGTGCCAGTAGTCCCACAGCCTCCGGAGGGGATCTCTATAATTCACCCCTCCACTTT. The full variable domain, in which reference TRBV19 and TRBJ1-6 provide the parts outside the CDR3, is DGGITQSPKYLFRKEGQNVTLSCEQNLNHDAMYWYRQDPGQGLRLIYYSQIVNDFQKGDIAEGYSVSREKKESFPLTVTSAQKNPTAFYLCASSPTASGGDLYNSPLHFGNGTRLTVT.

V gene TRBV5-1 combines with J gene TRBJ1-2; the D gene is possibly TRBD1 (6 bases). Trimming left V 0 bases short and J 8 bases short, with 14 bases between. The CDR3 length is 14 residues. CDR1 SGHRS and CDR2 YFSETQ come from the germline V gene. CDR3 sequence: CASSLDNTGRGYTF. CDR3 in DNA: TGCGCCAGCAGCTTGGACAATACAGGGAGAGGCTACACCTTC.

The chain couples TRBV18 to TRBJ2-1; maybe TRBD1 (6 bases). V lost 5 bases, J lost 7 bases, and 18 bases lay in between. Germline-derived CDR1 and CDR2 are KGHSH and LQKENI. The CDR3 consists of 15 residues. The CDR3 loop reads CASSKGTKARNEQFF. CDR3 coding DNA: TGTGCCAGCTCAAAAGGGACAAAGGCACGGAATGAGCAGTTCTTC.

This chain uses TRBV9 with TRBJ2-7, with D perhaps matching TRBD2 (7 bases). V shed 3 bases and J shed 3 bases, with 16 bases lying between them. The CDR3 totals 15 residues. Germline V gene lookup returns CDR1 SGDLS and CDR2 YYNGEE. The CDR3 here is CASSAWGGGFYEQYF. For the CDR3, the DNA is TGTGCCAGCAGCGCCTGGGGAGGGGGTTTCTACGAGCAGTACTTC.